Listed below are T cell receptor beta chains from one sample, sequenced in a study of T-cell memory formation after mild COVID-19. In TCRdb, the 5' RACE reads were re-called with MiXCR into one record per CDR3 protein. The sample lists nearly 350,000 distinct CDR3 sequences; 10% to 15% were seen once. The sample consisted of PBMCs or a T cell subset sorted from them (not recorded which). These receptors were taken from a man younger than 35 who had mild COVID-19 (a few samples of this study predate the infection). Cell type and time point are not known. CDR3s include the opening cysteine and the closing phenylalanine or tryptophan. The order of the fields is D gene, V gene, J gene, clone size, CDR3 protein, CDR3 DNA. D genes are given only for firm matches. Clone size, where shown, is once, few, many, or a class for clones that have expanded.

.	TRBV5-6	TRBJ2-1	.	CASSWGGASEQFF	TGTGCCAGCAGTTGGGGGGGGGCCAGTGAGCAGTTCTTC
TRBD2	TRBV5-1	TRBJ2-7	many	CASSLAPSSGGKSYEQYF	TGCGCCAGCAGCTTGGCCCCCTCTAGCGGGGGTAAGTCCTACGAGCAGTACTTC
.	TRBV18	TRBJ2-6	.	CASSPGSRGGANVLTF	TGTGCCAGCTCACCAGGGTCCCGCGGGGGGGCCAACGTCCTGACTTTC
.	TRBV4-1	TRBJ2-2	.	CASSQGQGRDTGELFF	TGCGCCAGCAGCCAAGGACAGGGGAGGGACACCGGGGAGCTGTTTTTT
TRBD1	TRBV20-1	TRBJ1-2	.	CSAIPGTGARNYGYTF	TGCAGTGCTATCCCCGGGACAGGGGCGCGCAACTATGGCTACACCTTC
.	TRBV7-8	TRBJ2-5	many	CASSLDLTETQYF	TGTGCCAGCAGCTTGGACTTGACGGAGACCCAGTACTTC
.	TRBV29-1	TRBJ1-2	once	CSYPFEGPDNYGYTF	TGCAGCTATCCCTTTGAGGGGCCGGACAACTATGGCTACACCTTC
.	TRBV4-3	TRBJ1-1	.	CASSQESGGVNSNTEAFF	TGCGCCAGCAGCCAAGAGTCGGGGGGGGTTAATTCGAACACTGAAGCTTTCTTT
TRBD1	TRBV4-2	TRBJ2-1	.	CASSEGTVHKQFF	TGTGCCAGCAGCGAGGGGACAGTTCATAAGCAGTTCTTC
TRBD1	TRBV5-1	TRBJ1-2	few	CASEPGTGGDNYGYTF	TGCGCCAGTGAACCCGGGACAGGGGGCGATAACTATGGCTACACCTTC
.	TRBV6-5	TRBJ1-2	.	CASSYRVGRGYTF	TGTGCCAGCAGTTACAGGGTGGGGAGAGGCTACACCTTC
.	TRBV5-1	TRBJ2-5	.	CASSLGGSGGETQYF	TGCGCCAGCAGCTTGGGGGGCTCTGGTGGAGAGACCCAGTACTTC
.	TRBV5-1	TRBJ2-5	.	CASSSQGGETQYF	TGCGCCAGCAGCTCTCAGGGGGGAGAGACCCAGTACTTC
.	TRBV5-1	TRBJ1-6	many	CASRDSGTGYSPLHF	TGCGCCAGCAGGGACTCCGGGACTGGGTATTCACCCCTCCACTTT
TRBD2	TRBV7-2	TRBJ2-7	few	CASSSNSGGTYEQYF	TGTGCCAGCAGCTCCAATAGCGGGGGAACCTACGAGCAGTACTTC
.	TRBV6-2/TRBV6-3	TRBJ1-5	.	CASSPQWGSNQPQHF	TGTGCCAGCAGCCCTCAATGGGGGAGCAATCAGCCCCAGCATTTT
.	TRBV10-2	TRBJ2-2	few	CASRGGGMNTGELFF	TGCGCCAGCAGGGGAGGGGGCATGAACACCGGGGAGCTGTTTTTT
.	TRBV7-3	TRBJ2-2	few	CASSPGAGNANTGELFF	TGTGCCAGCAGCCCCGGGGCGGGGAACGCGAACACCGGGGAGCTGTTTTTT
.	TRBV6-5	TRBJ1-2	few	CASRAVRSRGYTF	TGTGCCAGCCGAGCCGTCCGGTCCCGTGGCTACACCTTC
.	TRBV12-3/TRBV12-4	TRBJ2-3	few	CASSYFRSGASTDTQYF	TGTGCCAGCAGTTACTTCCGGAGCGGTGCTAGCACAGATACGCAGTATTTT
.	TRBV5-6	TRBJ1-2	.	CASRGANYGYTF	TGTGCCAGCAGGGGGGCTAACTATGGCTACACCTTC
.	TRBV6-5	TRBJ1-2	.	CASSLGAGDYGYTF	TGTGCCAGCAGCTTGGGGGCGGGGGACTATGGCTACACCTTC
TRBD1	TRBV5-1	TRBJ1-4	many	CASSLDGQGGEKLFF	TGCGCCAGCAGCTTGGATGGACAGGGTGGTGAAAAACTGTTTTTT
TRBD1	TRBV6-6	TRBJ1-1	.	CASSLTGGSYTEAFF	TGTGCCAGCAGTCTAACAGGGGGCTCGTACACTGAAGCTTTCTTT
.	TRBV5-1	TRBJ2-3	many	CASSRLSDTQYF	TGCGCCAGCAGTCGGTTATCGGATACGCAGTATTTT
.	TRBV7-2	TRBJ2-5	.	CASSLRTLQETQYF	TGTGCCAGCAGCTTACGTACACTCCAAGAGACCCAGTACTTC
TRBD1	TRBV12-3/TRBV12-4	TRBJ1-5	.	CASSGTETGGWAQHF	TGTGCCAGCAGTGGAACAGAGACAGGGGGCTGGGCCCAGCATTTT
TRBD1	TRBV10-2	TRBJ2-1	.	CATRTGVNNEQFF	TGCGCGACGAGGACAGGGGTTAATAATGAGCAGTTCTTC
.	TRBV4-2	TRBJ2-1	few	CASSPSNQKFF	TGTGCCAGCAGCCCCAGTAACCAGAAGTTCTTC
.	TRBV5-1	TRBJ2-7	once	CASSLVGTPTYEQYF	TGCGCCAGCAGCTTGGTGGGGACTCCCACCTACGAGCAGTACTTC
.	TRBV20-1	TRBJ2-2	.	CSANPVGELFF	TGCAGTGCTAACCCGGTGGGGGAGCTGTTTTTT
TRBD1	TRBV6-5	TRBJ2-2	few	CASSTTGKTGELFF	TGTGCCAGCAGTACGACAGGGAAAACCGGGGAGCTGTTTTTT
.	TRBV12-3/TRBV12-4	TRBJ2-3	few	CASSSAGPTDTQYF	TGTGCCAGCAGTTCGGCGGGCCCCACAGATACGCAGTATTTT
TRBD2	TRBV20-1	TRBJ2-3	.	CSAHYGLAGAGFGDTQYF	TGCAGTGCTCATTACGGACTAGCGGGGGCCGGCTTTGGAGATACGCAGTATTTT
TRBD1	TRBV7-3	TRBJ1-6	many	CASSPGGANSPLHF	TGTGCCAGCAGCCCAGGGGGGGCTAATTCACCCCTCCACTTT
.	TRBV29-1	TRBJ2-3	few	CSVEEPGHDTQYF	TGCAGCGTTGAGGAGCCGGGACACGATACGCAGTATTTT
TRBD1	TRBV6-5	TRBJ2-5	few	CASSYAPGQGQETQYF	TGTGCCAGCAGTTACGCACCGGGACAGGGCCAAGAGACCCAGTACTTC
.	TRBV21-1	TRBJ2-3	.	CASSKPTGSDTQYF	TGTGCCAGCAGCAAACCGACAGGGTCAGATACGCAGTATTTT
TRBD1	TRBV7-2	TRBJ2-1	.	CASSLGRDRGRHEQFF	TGTGCCAGCAGCCTCGGCCGGGACAGGGGAAGACATGAGCAGTTCTTC
.	TRBV9	TRBJ2-5	.	CASSAPGPTRETQYF	TGTGCCAGCAGCGCCCCGGGACCGACCCGGGAGACCCAGTACTTC
TRBD2	TRBV10-2	TRBJ2-5	.	CASSESASGGYQETQYF	TGCGCCAGCAGTGAGTCGGCTAGCGGGGGATATCAAGAGACCCAGTACTTC
TRBD2	TRBV5-8	TRBJ2-1	.	CASSFIAGTYNEQFF	TGTGCCAGCAGCTTTATAGCGGGGACCTACAATGAGCAGTTCTTC
.	TRBV20-1	TRBJ1-5	few	CSARKVVRQPQHF	TGCAGTGCTAGGAAGGTAGTGAGGCAGCCCCAGCATTTT
TRBD1	TRBV18	TRBJ2-4	few	CASSPPSDRVGYGNIQYF	TGTGCCAGCTCACCACCCTCGGACAGGGTGGGGTATGGAAACATTCAGTACTTC